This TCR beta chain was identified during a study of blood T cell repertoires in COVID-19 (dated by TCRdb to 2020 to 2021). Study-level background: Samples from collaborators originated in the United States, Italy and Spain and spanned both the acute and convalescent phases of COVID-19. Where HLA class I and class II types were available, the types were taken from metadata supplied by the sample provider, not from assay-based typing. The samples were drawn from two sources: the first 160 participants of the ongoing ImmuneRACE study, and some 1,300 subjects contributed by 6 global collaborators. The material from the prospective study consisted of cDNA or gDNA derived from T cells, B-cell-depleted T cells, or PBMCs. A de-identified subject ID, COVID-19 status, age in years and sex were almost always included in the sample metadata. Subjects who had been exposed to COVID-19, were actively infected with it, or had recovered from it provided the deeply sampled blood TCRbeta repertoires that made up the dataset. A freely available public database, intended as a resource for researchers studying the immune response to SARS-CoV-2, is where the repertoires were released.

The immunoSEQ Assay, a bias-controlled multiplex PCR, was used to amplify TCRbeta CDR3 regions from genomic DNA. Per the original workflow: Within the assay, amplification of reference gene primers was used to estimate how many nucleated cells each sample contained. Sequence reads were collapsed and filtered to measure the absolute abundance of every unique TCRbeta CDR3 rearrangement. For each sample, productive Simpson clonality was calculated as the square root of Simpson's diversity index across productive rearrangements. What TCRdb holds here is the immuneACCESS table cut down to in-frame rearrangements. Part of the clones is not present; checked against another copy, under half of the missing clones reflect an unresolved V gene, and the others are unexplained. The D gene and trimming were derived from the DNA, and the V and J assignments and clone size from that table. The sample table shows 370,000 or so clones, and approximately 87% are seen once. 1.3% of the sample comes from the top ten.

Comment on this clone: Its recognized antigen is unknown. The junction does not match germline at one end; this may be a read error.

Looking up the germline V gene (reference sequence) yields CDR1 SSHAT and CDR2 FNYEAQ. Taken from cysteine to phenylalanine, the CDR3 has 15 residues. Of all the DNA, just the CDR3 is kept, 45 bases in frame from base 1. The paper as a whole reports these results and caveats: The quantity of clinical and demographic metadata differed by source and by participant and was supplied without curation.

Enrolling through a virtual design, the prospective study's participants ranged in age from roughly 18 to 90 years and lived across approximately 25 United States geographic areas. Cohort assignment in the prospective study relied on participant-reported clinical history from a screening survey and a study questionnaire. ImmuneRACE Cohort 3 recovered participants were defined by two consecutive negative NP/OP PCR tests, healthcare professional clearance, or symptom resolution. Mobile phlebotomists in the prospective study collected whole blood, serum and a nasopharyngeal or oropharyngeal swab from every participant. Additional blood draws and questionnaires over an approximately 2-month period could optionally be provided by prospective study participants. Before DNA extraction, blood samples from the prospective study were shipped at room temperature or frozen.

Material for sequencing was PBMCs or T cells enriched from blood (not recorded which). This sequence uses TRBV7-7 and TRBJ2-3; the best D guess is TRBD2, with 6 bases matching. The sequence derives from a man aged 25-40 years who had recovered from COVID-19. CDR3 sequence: CASSLGRGSTDTQYF. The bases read TGTGCTAGCAGCTTAGGGCGGGGAAGCACAGATACGCAGTATTTT.